This T cell receptor (beta chain) is from a study of blood T cell repertoires in COVID-19. Study as a whole: The cDNA or gDNA used as material had been derived from T cells, B-cell-depleted T cells, or PBMCs.

In the authors' workflow: For nucleated cells, counts were estimated from reference gene primer amplification. TCRdb's copy holds only in-frame clones and misses some; the assay was immunoSEQ multiplex PCR. V and J calls plus clone size are reproduced from that table; the DNA served to infer D and trimming. The sample shows about 43,000 clones, around 90% of them seen only once. V was trimmed by 8 bases and J by 2 bases, leaving 14 bases between them. The V gene's germline CDR1 is MNHEY and CDR2 SVGAGI. This CDR3 comprises 14 residues. The sequencing input was peripheral blood. The gene calls are TRBV6-5 and TRBJ2-3; D not certain. The source is an elderly woman with active COVID-19. The chain's CDR3 is CASPDPGHTDTQYF. The CDR3 DNA reads TGTGCCAGCCCAGACCCGGGTCACACAGATACGCAGTATTTT.